These 2 T cell receptor beta chains were sequenced from one sample in a study of cytomegalovirus exposure and HLA in healthy donors. The PCR ran on 60 Vbeta and 13 Jbeta primers. TCRdb's copy holds only in-frame clones and misses some; the assay was immunoSEQ multiplex PCR. The sample yields some 80,000 clones, around 78% seen once. The specimen sequenced was PBMCs. The receptors derive from a man aged 35 to 55 in good health and CMV-seronegative.

The rearrangement links TRBV25-1 to TRBJ2-7, with 7 bases aligning to TRBD1. CDR1 is MGHDK, CDR2 SYGVNS, per germline. J lost 0 bases, V lost 6 bases, and 5 bases had no gene match. There are 14 residues in the CDR3. The CDR3 loop is CASSRQGFSYEQYF. In DNA form, the CDR3 reads TGTGCCAGCAGCCGACAGGGATTCTCCTACGAGCAGTACTTC.

The chain combines TRBV30 with TRBJ2-7; a weak D match, TRBD1 (5 bases). The germline V gene has CDR1 GTSNPN and CDR2 SVGIG (reference sequence). With 3 bases removed from V and 1 base from J, the gap between germline ends came to 16 bases. The CDR3 contains 15 residues. The CDR3: CAWSLDSPLSYEQYF. CDR3 in DNA: TGTGCCTGGAGCCTAGACAGTCCCCTTTCCTACGAGCAGTACTTC.